The 25 T cell receptor beta chains in this list originate from one sample, sequenced in a study of Graves' ophthalmopathy and Graves' hyperthyroidism. RNA transcripts were the template, and TCR beta CDR3 regions were amplified from them. First-round RT-PCR used HTBI primers; second-round multiplex PCR followed. TCRdb redid the calling of the multiplex PCR reads with MiXCR, one entry per CDR3 protein. The table shows 350,000 to 450,000 distinct CDR3 sequences, with approximately 16% occurring only once. The sample taken for sequencing was peripheral blood. Receptors originate from a woman younger than 30 with Graves' ophthalmopathy.

The sample holds a few counts of this clonotype. This rearrangement joins TRBV30 to TRBJ1-2; D gene unclear. Trimming took off 0 bases at V and 0 bases at J, with 14 bases between the two ends. The CDR3 is made up of 16 amino acids. Germline CDR1 and CDR2: GTSNPN and SVGIG (reference sequence). The CDR3 bases are TGTGCCTGGAGTGTACCGTGGGCAACGGCTAACTATGGCTACACCTTC. This codes for CAWSVPWATANYGYTF.

This clonotype showed up many times. The chain uses TRBV7-8 and TRBJ1-2; D gene ambiguous. The CDR3 runs 16 residues. CDR1 is SGHVS, CDR2 FQNEAQ, per germline. V was clipped by 5 bases and J by 2 bases, with 18 bases between them. DNA for the CDR3: TGTGCCAGCAGCCCCCAGGCCGGATCCGCGAACTATGGCTACACCTTC. As protein: CASSPQAGSANYGYTF.

The chain employs TRBV6-1 and TRBJ1-1; no firm D call. Germline V lookup: CDR1 MNHNS, CDR2 SASEGT. Trimming removed 5 bases from V and 3 bases from J, with 10 bases in between. CDR3 length equals 13 residues. The CDR3 loop is CASSIQSYTEAFF. The DNA for the CDR3 is TGTGCCAGCAGTATACAGAGCTACACTGAAGCTTTCTTT.

This clonotype has a handful of counts. The genes are TRBV11-2 and TRBJ2-7, with 10 nucleotides matching TRBD2. CDR1 is SGHAT and CDR2 is FQNNGV in the germline V gene. Germline trimming cut 2 bases from V and 5 bases from J; bases unmatched to any gene: 12. The CDR3 runs to 17 residues. CDR3 region: CASSLTPLAGEFDEQYF. DNA of the CDR3: TGTGCCAGCAGCTTAACCCCCCTAGCGGGAGAATTCGACGAGCAGTACTTC.

This clonotype showed up many times. The chain carries TRBV6-2 or TRBV6-3 and TRBJ2-2, with D perhaps TRBD2 (5 bases). Germline V gene data show CDR1 as MNHEY and CDR2 as SVGEGT. Trimming cost V 0 bases and J 6 bases, with 8 bases left between them. This CDR3 contains 14 residues. For the CDR3, the DNA is TGTGCCAGCAGTTACTCGGGAGTCTCCGGGGAGCTGTTTTTT. This translates into CASSYSGVSGELFF.

This clonotype has at least ten counts. The rearrangement uses TRBV6-2 or TRBV6-3 and TRBJ1-6, with 8 bases lining up with TRBD1. The germline V gene has CDR1 MNHEY and CDR2 SVGEGT. The CDR3 is made up of 21 amino acids. The ends lost 7 bases at V and 7 bases at J; junction bases unmatched: 27. In nucleotides, the CDR3 is TGTGCCAGCATCCCATGGGGCAGGGGGCGTTTGAAGGCTGCCAGGAATTCACCCCTCCACTTT. Translating gives CASIPWGRGRLKAARNSPLHF.

This clonotype was counted ten times or more. CDR3 bases: TGCAGTGCTAGAGATTGGGGGGCTAGCAATCAGCCCCAGCATTTT. Encoded protein: CSARDWGASNQPQHF. The J gene is TRBJ1-5, the V gene TRBV20-1; a possible D gene is TRBD1 (6 bases). CDR1 and CDR2 (germline): DFQATT, SNEGSKA (reference sequence). With 0 bases removed from V and 0 bases from J, the gap between germline ends came to 9 bases. The CDR3 loop spans 15 amino acids.

There are many counts of this clonotype. V and J are TRBV11-2 and TRBJ2-2; TRBD2 matches at 9 bases. The CDR3 runs to 18 residues. CDR1 is SGHAT, CDR2 FQNNGV, per germline. With 5 bases clipped from V and 1 base from J, the junction kept 11 bases outside the gene matches. The CDR3 DNA is TGTGCCAGCAGCCCCGGTAACCTAGCGGGGAGGAACACCGGGGAGCTGTTTTTT. Protein sequence: CASSPGNLAGRNTGELFF.

This clonotype was observed many times. CDR3 sequence: CASSVGRRGSYEQYF. CDR3 DNA sequence: TGTGCCAGCAGCGTAGGGCGACGGGGTTCCTACGAGCAGTACTTC. V usage is TRBV9 and J usage is TRBJ2-7; D perhaps matches TRBD2 (5 bases). The CDR3 is 15 residues long. Trimming left V 0 bases short and J 1 base short, with 11 bases between. From germline, CDR1 is SGDLS and CDR2 YYNGEE.

This clonotype was seen repeatedly, ten times or more. V gene TRBV30 combines with J gene TRBJ1-1; a possible D gene is TRBD1 (5 bases). V was trimmed by 5 bases and J by 11 bases, leaving 18 bases between them. Germline lookup yields CDR1 GTSNPN and CDR2 SVGIG (reference sequence). The CDR3 covers 12 residues. As DNA, the CDR3 is TGTGCCTGGTGGAGCGGAGGGGTTGGGGCTTTCTTT. It translates to CAWWSGGVGAFF.

Ten or more counts support this clonotype. J is TRBJ1-2 and V is TRBV6-1, with D tentatively TRBD1 (5 bases). Trimming shortened V by 2 bases and J by 2 bases, and 9 bases separated the two germline ends. Per germline, CDR1 MNHNS and CDR2 SASEGT. The CDR3 runs to 14 residues. Here the CDR3 reads CASSETGRNYGYTF. The CDR3 DNA is TGTGCCAGCAGTGAAACGGGACGGAACTATGGCTACACCTTC.

This clonotype came up many times. The chain joins TRBV15 to TRBJ2-7; tentatively, D is TRBD2 (5 bases). CDR3 length: 15 residues. Germline CDR1 is LNHNV and CDR2 is YYDKDF (reference sequence). Trimming stripped 0 bases from V and 2 bases from J, with 11 bases between. Here the CDR3 DNA reads TGTGCCACCAGCAGAGATGGACTGGGGACCTACGAGCAGTACTTC. Translation: CATSRDGLGTYEQYF.

The chain combines TRBV6-5 with TRBJ1-5, with a tentative D call TRBD1 (5 bases). Germline V gives CDR1 MNHEY, CDR2 SVGAGI. The V gene lost 2 bases and the J gene lost 3 bases, with 11 bases spanning the gap. The length of the CDR3 is 15 residues. The CDR3 reads CASSYHVRVNQPQHF. DNA for the CDR3: TGTGCCAGCAGTTACCATGTCAGGGTCAATCAGCCCCAGCATTTT.

This clonotype was observed many times. This chain uses TRBV2 with TRBJ2-5; TRBD1 is a possible D gene (8 bases). This CDR3 comprises 15 residues. Trimming removed 2 bases from V and 5 bases from J, with 15 bases in between. Germline V gene lookup returns CDR1 SNHLY and CDR2 FYNNEI. The CDR3 DNA follows: TGTGCCAGCAGTGAATGGACAGGGAGGGAGGAGACCCAGTACTTC. Translated: CASSEWTGREETQYF.

This clonotype appeared many times. This chain uses TRBV3-1 with TRBJ2-5, with no clear D. Germline CDR1 LGHDT, CDR2 YNNKEL (reference sequence). The ends were cut back, 0 bases at V and 8 bases at J, with 13 bases in the middle. This CDR3 spans 14 amino acids. CDR3 DNA sequence: TGTGCCAGCAGCCAAGAGAACTCCCCCGGAACCCAGTACTTC. This sequence encodes CASSQENSPGTQYF.

This clonotype has a count of ten or more. The chain combines TRBV5-1 with TRBJ2-7; TRBD2 might be the D (6 bases). The CDR3 contains 14 residues. The germline V and J ends were trimmed by 3 bases and 7 bases, with 17 bases remaining between them. The germline gives CDR1 SGHRS, CDR2 YFSETQ. The CDR3 is CASSSSSEGGEQYF. CDR3 DNA: TGCGCCAGCAGCTCGTCTAGCGAGGGTGGGGAGCAGTACTTC.

This clonotype was picked up many times. The V gene is TRBV7-2, the J gene TRBJ2-5; D call uncertain. V lost 1 base and J lost 5, with 14 bases in between. This CDR3 has 15 amino acids. Germline V gene sequence: CDR1 SGHTA, CDR2 FQGNSA. Here the CDR3 reads CASSLVGILGETQYF. As DNA, the CDR3 is TGTGCCAGCAGCTTAGTGGGGATCCTCGGGGAGACCCAGTACTTC.

This clonotype showed up many times. The chain combines TRBV7-8 with TRBJ1-1; possible D gene TRBD1, 5 bases. V was shortened by 1 base and J by 3 bases, with 9 bases between the two germline ends. Germline CDR1 reads SGHVS; CDR2 reads FQNEAQ. This CDR3 is built from 14 residues. This chain's CDR3 is CASSLGGGDTEAFF. CDR3 nucleotide sequence: TGTGCCAGCAGCTTAGGCGGGGGAGACACTGAAGCTTTCTTT.

The chain links TRBV29-1 to TRBJ2-5; possible D gene TRBD2, 7 bases. Trimming took off 5 bases at V and 5 bases at J, with 21 bases between the two ends. CDR1 is SQVTM and CDR2 is ANQGSEA in the germline V gene. This CDR3 comprises 15 residues. CDR3: CSVNLWGGGQETQYF. The CDR3 DNA sequence: TGCAGCGTTAACCTGTGGGGGGGCGGGCAGGAGACCCAGTACTTC.

This clonotype was counted ten times or more. The V gene is TRBV4-1, the J gene TRBJ2-7, with 8 bases identical to TRBD2. V lost 4 bases, J lost 2 bases, and 4 bases stayed unmatched. The germline V gene has CDR1 MGHRA and CDR2 YSYEKL. The CDR3 length is 14 residues. DNA of the CDR3: TGCGCCAGCAGCCCGGGGGGGGGGACCTACGAGCAGTACTTC. Residues: CASSPGGGTYEQYF.

This rearrangement joins TRBV6-2 or TRBV6-3 to TRBJ2-7; 8 bases fit TRBD2. The trim removed 6 bases at V and 2 bases at J, leaving 6 bases unmatched. The CDR3 length is 14 residues. Germline lookup yields CDR1 MNHEY and CDR2 SVGEGT. The CDR3, as DNA: TGTGCCAGCAGCGGGGGGGCCAACCCCTACGAGCAGTACTTC. It yields the protein CASSGGANPYEQYF.

In this sample, this clonotype turned up many times. This chain joins TRBV28 and TRBJ1-1; TRBD1 agrees at 7 bases. The germline CDR1 and CDR2 sequences are MDHEN and SYDVKM. CDR3 length equals 14 residues. The J segment lost 0 bases and the V segment lost 6 bases, leaving 4 bases of the junction unmatched. The CDR3 DNA is TGTGCCAGCAGACTCACAGGGGTGAACACTGAAGCTTTCTTT. Its protein product is CASRLTGVNTEAFF.

This clonotype came up many times. This sequence joins TRBV11-1 and TRBJ2-7; 10 nucleotides line up with TRBD1. The CDR3 sequence is 13 residues long. V dropped 4 bases and J dropped 6; count of bases not matched to a gene: 3. The germline gives CDR1 SGHAT, CDR2 FQDESV (reference sequence). DNA for the CDR3: TGTGCCAGCAGCTCCCGGACAGGGGGCGAGCAGTACTTC. Its translation is CASSSRTGGEQYF.

The genes are TRBV19 and TRBJ1-2; no clear D. In germline, CDR1 is LNHDA, CDR2 SQIVND (reference sequence). V dropped 5 bases and J dropped 8 bases, with 12 bases sitting between them. There are 12 residues in the CDR3. The DNA for the CDR3 is TGTGCCAGTAGTGTCCAATTCGGGGGCTACACCTTC. It codes for CASSVQFGGYTF.

This clonotype was detected many times. The chain combines TRBV28 with TRBJ1-2; no clear D. CDR3 size: 15 residues. V gave up 2 bases and J gave up 4 bases, with 14 bases separating them. CDR1 and CDR2 from the germline V gene are MDHEN and SYDVKM. The CDR3 loop reads CASSLESVKAYGYTF. The CDR3 bases are TGTGCCAGCAGTTTAGAGTCTGTAAAGGCCTATGGCTACACCTTC.